Below are 28 T cell receptor beta chains sequenced from a single sample in a study of blood T cell repertoires in COVID-19. TCRdb's copy holds only in-frame clones and misses some; the assay was immunoSEQ multiplex PCR. The data hold roughly 150,000 clones, with under 95% observed a single time. What was sequenced was peripheral blood. The source is a man aged 18 to 29 with COVID-19, enrolled during active disease.

This clone was observed a handful of times. CDR3 coding DNA: TGTGCCAGCCTGGGGCCCCGACAGGGGACAGATACGCAGTATTTT. Amino acid sequence: CASLGPRQGTDTQYF. The chain recombines TRBV28 with TRBJ2-3; 8 positions match TRBD1. Trimming cost V 8 bases and J 3 bases; bases outside gene matches: 10. CDR1 and CDR2 from the germline V gene are MDHEN and SYDVKM. The CDR3 contains 15 residues.

This sequence joins TRBV28 and TRBJ2-1; 9 positions agree with TRBD2. Germline CDR1 and CDR2: MDHEN and SYDVKM. The trim removed 0 bases at V and 7 bases at J, leaving 4 bases unmatched. CDR3 length equals 15 residues. CDR3 sequence: CASSLWSSGMNEQFF. In DNA, the CDR3 is TGTGCCAGCAGTTTATGGTCTAGCGGGATGAATGAGCAGTTCTTC.

The chain carries TRBV18 and TRBJ1-3; 9 nucleotides agree with TRBD1. CDR3 length: 16 amino acids. Germline trimming cut 2 bases from V and 1 base from J; bases unmatched to any gene: 3. CDR1 KGHSH and CDR2 LQKENI come from the germline V gene. In DNA, the CDR3 is TGTGCCAGCTCACCAGAGGGACAGGGATCTGGAAACACCATATATTTT. This gives the protein CASSPEGQGSGNTIYF.

This rearrangement joins TRBV28 to TRBJ1-6; the D gene is possibly TRBD1 (6 bases). The CDR3 length is 12 residues. In germline, CDR1 is MDHEN, CDR2 SYDVKM. The V end was cut by 10 bases, the J end by 7 bases, with 11 bases between. In DNA, the CDR3 is TGTGCCATTTCTACAGGGAATTCACCCCTCCACTTT. Amino acid sequence: CAISTGNSPLHF.

The DNA for the CDR3 is TGTGCCAGCTCACCTAGACAGGGCGATGGCTACACCTTC. Amino acids: CASSPRQGDGYTF. The chain couples TRBV18 to TRBJ1-2; 7 positions agree with TRBD1. V trimming: 3 bases; J trimming: 6 bases; junction bases outside the gene matches: 4. Germline values: CDR1 KGHSH, CDR2 LQKENI. CDR3 length: 13 amino acids.

The genes are TRBV11-2 and TRBJ2-5; 9 bases map to TRBD2. The germline V gene has CDR1 SGHAT and CDR2 FQNNGV. After removal of 0 bases from V and 4 bases from J, the junction contained 9 bases not matched to a gene. This CDR3 has 17 residues. CDR3 amino acids: CASSLDLAGLFSETQYF. In DNA, the CDR3 is TGTGCCAGCAGCTTAGACCTAGCGGGATTGTTTTCAGAGACCCAGTACTTC.

The rearrangement joins TRBV7-9 to TRBJ2-1, with D perhaps TRBD2 (5 bases). CDR3 length: 14 residues. Germline V gives CDR1 SEHNR, CDR2 FQNEAQ (reference sequence). The ends were cut back, 5 bases at V and 10 bases at J, with 18 bases in the middle. The CDR3 DNA is TGTGCCAGCAGCCGAGTAGACGGGGTATCCGAGCAGTTCTTC. This gives the protein CASSRVDGVSEQFF.

The V call is TRBV30, the J call TRBJ2-2; no clear D gene. Trimming stripped 2 bases from V and 10 bases from J, with 8 bases between. Germline V gene data show CDR1 as GTSNPN and CDR2 as SVGIG (reference sequence). This CDR3 comprises 11 residues. The CDR3 reads CAWSLIEELFF. The CDR3 nucleotides are TGTGCCTGGAGTTTAATAGAGGAGCTGTTTTTT.

This chain links TRBV7-9 with TRBJ2-7, with D possibly TRBD2 on 5 matching bases. This CDR3 is built from 14 residues. The germline CDR1 and CDR2 sequences are SEHNR and FQNEAQ (reference sequence). The ends were cut back, 3 bases at V and 2 bases at J, with 11 bases in the middle. The CDR3 loop reads CASSLAGGTYEQYF. CDR3 bases: TGTGCCAGCAGCTTGGCGGGTGGGACCTACGAGCAGTACTTC.

The V and J genes are TRBV2 and TRBJ1-6; 8 bases are shared with TRBD1. V was pared by 5 bases and J by 7 bases, with 7 bases of the junction left unmatched. Germline CDR1 reads SNHLY; CDR2 reads FYNNEI. This CDR3 spans 15 amino acids. DNA of the CDR3: TGTGCCAGCAGTACGACAGGGGCCATGAATTCACCCCTCCACTTT. It is translated as CASSTTGAMNSPLHF.

The chain uses TRBV27 and TRBJ2-7; D uncertain. This CDR3 is 13 amino acids long. Germline CDR1 reads MNHEY; CDR2 reads SMNVEV (reference sequence). V was pared by 0 bases and J by 7 bases, with 10 bases between. This chain's CDR3 is CASSLSRQREQYF. The CDR3 DNA sequence: TGTGCCAGCAGTTTATCGCGGCAGCGAGAGCAGTACTTC.

The chain has TRBV12-3 or TRBV12-4 and TRBJ2-1; 8 bases fit TRBD1. This CDR3 spans 12 amino acids. V lost 3 bases and J lost 15; bases outside the gene matches: 7. The CDR3 is CASSLPPGGLFF. CDR3 coding DNA: TGTGCCAGCAGTTTGCCGCCAGGGGGCCTGTTCTTC.

This sequence joins TRBV12-5 and TRBJ1-4; the D gene is possibly TRBD1 (5 bases). V was pared by 3 bases and J by 0 bases, with 23 bases between. CDR3 length: 20 residues. Per the germline V gene, CDR1 is LGHNT and CDR2 is FRNRAP. The CDR3 spells CASGFGPFDSQEATNEKLFF. CDR3 coding DNA: TGTGCTAGTGGTTTCGGCCCCTTTGACAGCCAAGAAGCAACTAATGAAAAACTGTTTTTT. The entire variable domain, with the rest obtained from reference TRBV12-5 and TRBJ1-4, is as follows: DARVTQTPRHKVTEMGQEVTMRCQPILGHNTVFWYRQTMMQGLELLAYFRNRAPLDDSGMPKDRFSAEMPDATLATLKIQPSEPRDSAVYFCASGFGPFDSQEATNEKLFFGSGTQLSVL.

Concerning this clone: Other DNA sequences in the sample encode the same CDR3. The CDR3 DNA sequence: TGTGCCAGCAGCCCGACGGGGGGCAATCAGCCCCAGCATTTT. It yields the protein CASSPTGGNQPQHF. The chain combines TRBV7-2 with TRBJ1-5; weak D call: TRBD1 (5 bases). Trimming took off 5 bases at V and 2 bases at J, with 10 bases between the two ends. CDR1 is SGHTA, CDR2 FQGNSA, per germline. This CDR3 is built from 14 residues.

This clone was seen a few times. V is TRBV9 and J is TRBJ1-2; D is ambiguous. Per the germline V gene, CDR1 is SGDLS and CDR2 is YYNGEE. The CDR3 has 16 residues. The V end lost 0 bases, the J end lost 0 bases, and 12 bases lay between the germline ends. CDR3 coding DNA: TGTGCCAGCAGCGTAGTTGATCACTCCCCTAACTATGGCTACACCTTC. This sequence encodes CASSVVDHSPNYGYTF.

The rearrangement joins TRBV7-9 to TRBJ2-2, with 11 nucleotides matching TRBD1. Per the germline V gene, CDR1 is SEHNR and CDR2 is FQNEAQ (reference sequence). CDR3 length: 16 residues. The trim removed 3 bases at V and 7 bases at J, leaving 7 bases unmatched. CDR3 amino acids: CASSLLGQGAGGELFF. CDR3 sequence (DNA): TGTGCCAGCAGCTTGTTAGGACAGGGGGCCGGCGGGGAGCTGTTTTTT.

This chain connects TRBV5-4 to TRBJ2-5; D is perhaps TRBD2 (6 bases). Germline V gene lookup returns CDR1 SGHNT and CDR2 YYREEE (reference sequence). V lost 0 bases and J lost 4, with 10 bases in between. The CDR3 extends over 14 amino acids. The CDR3 bases are TGTGCCAGCAGCTTGGGACTAGTGGTAGAGACCCAGTACTTC. This codes for CASSLGLVVETQYF. Based on the CDR3 plus reference TRBV5-4 and TRBJ2-5, the full variable domain is ETGVTQSPTHLIKTRGQQVTLRCSSQSGHNTVSWYQQALGQGPQFIFQYYREEENGRGNFPPRFSGLQFPNYSSELNVNALELDDSALYLCASSLGLVVETQYFGPGTRLLVL.

The chain links TRBV5-1 to TRBJ2-3; a possible D gene is TRBD2 (5 bases). Germline V gives CDR1 SGHRS, CDR2 YFSETQ. The CDR3 extends over 15 amino acids. Trimming pared 0 bases from V and 0 bases from J, leaving 8 bases between. The chain's CDR3 is CASSLVPGSTDTQYF. CDR3 sequence (DNA): TGCGCCAGCAGCTTGGTTCCGGGGAGCACAGATACGCAGTATTTT. The entire variable domain, with the rest obtained from reference TRBV5-1 and TRBJ2-3, is as follows: KAGVTQTPRYLIKTRGQQVTLSCSPISGHRSVSWYQQTPGQGLQFLFEYFSETQRNKGNFPGRFSGRQFSNSRSEMNVSTLELGDSALYLCASSLVPGSTDTQYFGPGTRLTVL.

V and J are TRBV10-3 and TRBJ1-1; 7 positions match TRBD1. The CDR3 loop spans 13 amino acids. J was trimmed by 1 base and V by 6 bases; bases with no gene match: 2. CDR1 is ENHRY and CDR2 is SYGVKD in the germline V gene. The CDR3 region is CAISTGANTEAFF. The CDR3 nucleotides are TGTGCCATCAGCACAGGGGCGAACACTGAAGCTTTCTTT.

The chain joins TRBV7-2 to TRBJ1-2; the D gene is possibly TRBD1 (6 bases). Between the trimmed V and J ends, which lost 5 bases and 7 bases, there was a span of 11 bases. This CDR3 contains 12 residues. Germline V gene lookup returns CDR1 SGHTA and CDR2 FQGNSA. CDR3: CASSQQGIGYTF. CDR3 in DNA: TGTGCCAGCAGCCAACAGGGTATTGGCTACACCTTC. Together with reference TRBV7-2 and TRBJ1-2, the CDR3 gives the full variable domain: GAGVSQSPSNKVTEKGKDVELRCDPISGHTALYWYRQSLGQGLEFLIYFQGNSAPDKSGLPSDRFSAERTGGSVSTLTIQRTQQEDSAVYLCASSQQGIGYTFGSGTRLTVV.

The chain joins TRBV15 to TRBJ2-6; D unclear. The V gene lost 3 bases and the J gene lost 3 bases, with 9 bases spanning the gap. CDR1 and CDR2 from the germline V gene are LNHNV and YYDKDF (reference sequence). The CDR3 is 15 amino acids. In DNA, the CDR3 is TGTGCCACCAGCAGCTATGAAGTTGGGGCCAACGTCCTGACTTTC. It specifies CATSSYEVGANVLTF.

This clone was counted once. This rearrangement joins TRBV29-1 to TRBJ1-2, with D uncertain. Trimming took 4 bases from V and 7 from J, leaving 10 bases between them. CDR1 is SQVTM and CDR2 is ANQGSEA in the germline V gene. The CDR3 covers 11 residues. The CDR3 here is CSVVGGPGYTF. The CDR3, as DNA: TGCAGCGTTGTTGGTGGGCCTGGCTACACCTTC. Variable domain in full (rest from reference TRBV29-1 and TRBJ1-2): SAVISQKPSRDICQRGTSLTIQCQVDSQVTMMFWYRQQPGQSLTLIATANQGSEATYESGFVIDKFPISRPNLTFSTLTVSNMSPEDSSIYLCSVVGGPGYTFGSGTRLTVV.

J is TRBJ1-3 and V is TRBV12-3 or TRBV12-4; the match to TRBD1 covers 10 bases. CDR3 length equals 13 residues. The V and J ends lost 3 bases and 10 bases, in that order; junction bases with no gene match: 3. The CDR3 sequence: CASSFGTGETIYF. The CDR3 bases are TGTGCCAGCAGTTTTGGGACAGGGGAAACCATATATTTT.

The V and J genes are TRBV4-3 and TRBJ2-2; no clear D gene. In germline, CDR1 is LGHNA, CDR2 YSLEER. The CDR3 sequence is 16 residues long. Trimming removed 0 bases from V and 3 bases from J, with 11 bases in between. The CDR3: CASSQDGPGYTGELFF. CDR3 DNA: TGCGCCAGCAGCCAAGATGGTCCAGGATACACCGGGGAGCTGTTTTTT.

The chain couples TRBV6-5 to TRBJ1-1; D possibly corresponds to TRBD1 (5 bases). Trimming stripped 2 bases from V and 7 bases from J, with 11 bases between. Germline loops: CDR1 MNHEY, CDR2 SVGAGI. The CDR3 is 13 amino acids. The CDR3 region is CASSYGAGNEAFF. DNA of the CDR3: TGTGCCAGCAGTTACGGGGCGGGGAATGAAGCTTTCTTT.

This clone was found once. J is TRBJ2-7 and V is TRBV28; TRBD1 is a possible D gene (8 bases). The V gene lost 6 bases and the J gene lost 3 bases, with 21 bases spanning the gap. Germline V gene data show CDR1 as MDHEN and CDR2 as SYDVKM. CDR3 length: 16 residues. CDR3 loop: CASSRRLNRGGYEQYF. Written as DNA, the CDR3 is TGTGCCAGCAGCCGGAGACTAAACAGGGGGGGCTACGAGCAGTACTTC. The full variable domain, completed using reference TRBV28 and TRBJ2-7, is DVKVTQSSRYLVKRTGEKVFLECVQDMDHENMFWYRQDPGLGLRLIYFSYDVKMKEKGDIPEGYSVSREKKERFSLILESASTNQTSMYLCASSRRLNRGGYEQYFGPGTRLTVT.

This clone was detected only once. The chain recombines TRBV27 with TRBJ2-1, with a possible D match to TRBD2 (7 bases). CDR1 and CDR2 from the germline V gene are MNHEY and SMNVEV (reference sequence). Trimming took off 5 bases at V and 4 bases at J, with 15 bases between the two ends. This CDR3 contains 15 residues. The CDR3 protein is CASSLRGGQYNEQFF. The DNA for the CDR3 is TGTGCCAGCAGTCTAAGGGGGGGCCAATACAATGAGCAGTTCTTC.

The V and J genes are TRBV28 and TRBJ2-7; D is unresolved. Germline V gives CDR1 MDHEN, CDR2 SYDVKM. CDR3 size: 13 residues. Trimming took 2 bases from V and 1 from J, leaving 6 bases between them. CDR3 loop: CASSLEQSYEQYF. The CDR3 nucleotides read TGTGCCAGCAGTTTAGAACAGTCCTACGAGCAGTACTTC.